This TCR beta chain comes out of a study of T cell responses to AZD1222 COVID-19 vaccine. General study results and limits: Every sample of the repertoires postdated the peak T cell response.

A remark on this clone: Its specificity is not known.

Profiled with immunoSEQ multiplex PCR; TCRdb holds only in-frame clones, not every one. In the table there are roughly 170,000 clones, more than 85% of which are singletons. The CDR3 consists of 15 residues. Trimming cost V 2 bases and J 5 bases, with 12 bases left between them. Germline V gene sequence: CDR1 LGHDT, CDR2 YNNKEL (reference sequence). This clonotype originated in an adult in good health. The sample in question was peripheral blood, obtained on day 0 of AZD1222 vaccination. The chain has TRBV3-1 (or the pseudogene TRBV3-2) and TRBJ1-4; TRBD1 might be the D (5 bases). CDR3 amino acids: CASSQIPRGNEKLFF. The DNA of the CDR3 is TGTGCCAGCAGCCAAATCCCTAGGGGAAATGAAAAACTGTTTTTT.